These T cell receptor beta chains were read from a single sample in a study of cytomegalovirus exposure and HLA in healthy donors. Assay used: immunoSEQ multiplex PCR; TCRdb lists only in-frame clones, some missing. The sample carries roughly 290,000 clones, over 70% recorded once. Sample: PBMCs. These receptors were taken from a girl aged 2 to 9 in good health and CMV-seronegative. Each CDR3 is given with its conserved first and last residue. Fields, in order: V gene, J gene, clone size, D gene, CDR3 DNA, CDR3 protein. A D gene is named only where the DNA matches it firmly. Size is stated for part of the rows, as once, few or many counts, or as a class when the clone is expanded.

V: TRBV27; J: TRBJ1-5; size: NA; D: NA; DNA: TGTGCCAGCAGTACCTCCTCGATTACAGGTTCCAAGGATCAGCCCCAGCATTTT; CDR3: CASSTSSITGSKDQPQHF
V: TRBV7-4; J: TRBJ2-5; size: NA; D: TRBD2; DNA: TGTGCCAGCAGCCTAAGGGGACTAGCGGGAGGGCCTCGGCAAGAGACCCAGTACTTC; CDR3: CASSLRGLAGGPRQETQYF
V: TRBV4-1; J: TRBJ2-7; size: NA; D: TRBD2; DNA: TGCGCCAGCAGCTCCAGCGGGAGTCGTTACGAGCAGTACTTC; CDR3: CASSSSGSRYEQYF
V: TRBV5-1; J: TRBJ2-3; size: NA; D: TRBD2; DNA: TGCGCCAGCAGCAAACTAGCGGGAGCTGAGAATACGCAGTATTTT; CDR3: CASSKLAGAENTQYF
V: TRBV4-2; J: TRBJ1-2; size: once; D: NA; DNA: TGTGCCAGCAGCCAAGATTTAGGCGGGTATGGCTACACCTTC; CDR3: CASSQDLGGYGYTF
V: TRBV6-1; J: TRBJ1-3; size: NA; D: NA; DNA: TGTGCCAGCAGTGAAGAGCCTTGGGCGCTCTCTGGAAACACCATATATTTT; CDR3: CASSEEPWALSGNTIYF
V: TRBV6-5; J: TRBJ2-2; size: NA; D: TRBD2; DNA: TGTGCCAGCTCTACGGCGGGAGGGCCGAGCGGGGAGCTGTTTTTT; CDR3: CASSTAGGPSGELFF
V: TRBV6-4; J: TRBJ2-1; size: NA; D: TRBD2; DNA: TGTGCCAGCAGTGAACAGCCTAGCGGGTCCTACAATGAGCAGTTCTTC; CDR3: CASSEQPSGSYNEQFF
V: TRBV5-4; J: TRBJ1-2; size: few; D: NA; DNA: TGTGCCAGCAGCTCGCCCGGACAAGTCGACTACACCTTC; CDR3: CASSSPGQVDYTF
V: TRBV27; J: TRBJ2-3; size: NA; D: TRBD2; DNA: TGTGCCAGCGGACTAGCGGGAGGCCAAGTAGTGCAGTATTTT; CDR3: CASGLAGGQVVQYF
V: TRBV18; J: TRBJ2-3; size: NA; D: TRBD2; DNA: TGTGCCAGCTCACCTCCGGGACTAGCGGGAGGAGATACGCAGTATTTT; CDR3: CASSPPGLAGGDTQYF
V: TRBV7-9; J: TRBJ2-7; size: few; D: NA; DNA: TGTGCCAGCAGCCCCGACACCTACGAGCAGTACTTC; CDR3: CASSPDTYEQYF
V: TRBV10-3; J: TRBJ1-6; size: NA; D: TRBD1; DNA: TGTGCCATCAGTGAGGCCGGGACAGGGAGGAATTCACCCCTCCACTTT; CDR3: CAISEAGTGRNSPLHF
V: TRBV6-1; J: TRBJ1-6; size: NA; D: NA; DNA: TGTGCCAGCAGTGTTGACAGGAGACCCCTCCACTTT; CDR3: CASSVDRRPLHF
V: TRBV18; J: TRBJ2-1; size: NA; D: TRBD2; DNA: TGTGCCAGCTCACCACCGGGGGGGAGCTCCTACAATGAGCAGTTCTTC; CDR3: CASSPPGGSSYNEQFF
V: TRBV7-3; J: TRBJ2-1; size: NA; D: TRBD2; DNA: TGTGCCAGCAGCTCTAGCGGGAGGGCCGGCAATGAGCAGTTCTTC; CDR3: CASSSSGRAGNEQFF
V: TRBV4-1; J: TRBJ1-1; size: NA; D: NA; DNA: TGCGCCAGCAGCCAAGATAGGACAGATTACACTGAAGCTTTCTTT; CDR3: CASSQDRTDYTEAFF
V: TRBV9; J: TRBJ2-3; size: once; D: NA; DNA: TGTGCCAGCAGCGAAGACAGGTCGAGCACAGATACGCAGTATTTT; CDR3: CASSEDRSSTDTQYF
V: TRBV4-1; J: TRBJ2-7; size: NA; D: TRBD2; DNA: TGCGCCAGCAGCCAAGGGCTAGCGGGAGTCGGCGAGCAGTACTTC; CDR3: CASSQGLAGVGEQYF
V: TRBV28; J: TRBJ2-7; size: NA; D: TRBD2; DNA: TGTGCCAGTGCCCCGGGACTAGCGGGGGGGCACGAGCAGTACTTC; CDR3: CASAPGLAGGHEQYF
V: TRBV30; J: TRBJ1-1; size: NA; D: NA; DNA: TGTGCCTGTAACCCGCGGAACACTGAAGCTTTCTTT; CDR3: CACNPRNTEAFF
V: TRBV5-3; J: TRBJ2-1; size: few; D: TRBD2; DNA: TGTGCCAGAAGCTTCCCTTGGACTAGCGGATCGCAGGGGGCCTACAATGAGCAGTTCTTC; CDR3: CARSFPWTSGSQGAYNEQFF
V: TRBV28; J: TRBJ1-2; size: NA; D: NA; DNA: TGTGCCAGCAGTCTGGGAACAGCAGGGCTCCCTGCCTATGGCTACACCTTC; CDR3: CASSLGTAGLPAYGYTF
V: TRBV5-4; J: TRBJ1-2; size: NA; D: NA; DNA: TGTGCCAGCAGCTTTCCCGGGGTGGACCATGGCTACACCTTC; CDR3: CASSFPGVDHGYTF
V: TRBV11-2; J: TRBJ1-1; size: NA; D: NA; DNA: TGTGCCAGCAGCTTAGGGTACAGATACACTGAAGCTTTCTTT; CDR3: CASSLGYRYTEAFF
V: TRBV6-1; J: TRBJ2-1; size: NA; D: NA; DNA: TGTGCCAGCAAACAGGGAGGGGGTACGAATGAGCAGTTCTTC; CDR3: CASKQGGGTNEQFF
V: TRBV28; J: TRBJ1-2; size: NA; D: NA; DNA: TGTGCCAGCATCCGGGACAACACAAACTATGGCTACACCTTC; CDR3: CASIRDNTNYGYTF
V: TRBV28; J: TRBJ1-4; size: NA; D: NA; DNA: TGTGCCAGCAGTTCAGGACAGCTTACTGAAAAACTGTTTTTT; CDR3: CASSSGQLTEKLFF
V: TRBV11-2; J: TRBJ2-2; size: NA; D: NA; DNA: TGTGCCAGCAGCCTATTTGGACAGAACACCGGGGAGCTGTTTTTT; CDR3: CASSLFGQNTGELFF
V: TRBV27; J: TRBJ1-1; size: once; D: TRBD1; DNA: TGTGCCAGTCACCCCGCGGGACAGGGGGGAGAAGCTTTCTTT; CDR3: CASHPAGQGGEAFF
V: TRBV30; J: TRBJ1-1; size: NA; D: TRBD1; DNA: TGTGCCTGGAGCCCAGACCAGGGGGTAACTGAAGCTTTCTTT; CDR3: CAWSPDQGVTEAFF
V: TRBV28; J: TRBJ1-2; size: few; D: TRBD1; DNA: TGTGCCAGCAGGAGACAGGGCTATGGCTACACCTTC; CDR3: CASRRQGYGYTF
V: TRBV5-1; J: TRBJ1-2; size: NA; D: NA; DNA: TGCGCCAGCAGCTTAGTAGGGGCCGCCTTTAATCCCAACTATGGCTACACCTTC; CDR3: CASSLVGAAFNPNYGYTF